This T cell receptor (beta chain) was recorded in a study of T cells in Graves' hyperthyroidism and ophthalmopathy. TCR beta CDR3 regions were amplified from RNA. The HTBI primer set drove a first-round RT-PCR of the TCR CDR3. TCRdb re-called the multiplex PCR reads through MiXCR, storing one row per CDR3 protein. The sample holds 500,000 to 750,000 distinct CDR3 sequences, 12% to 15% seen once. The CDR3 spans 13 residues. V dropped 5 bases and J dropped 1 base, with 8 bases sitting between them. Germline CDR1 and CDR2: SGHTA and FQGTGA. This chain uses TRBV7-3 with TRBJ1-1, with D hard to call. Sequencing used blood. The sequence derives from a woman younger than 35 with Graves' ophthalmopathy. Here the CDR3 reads CASSQDQNTEAFF. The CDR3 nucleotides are TGTGCCAGCAGCCAAGATCAGAACACTGAAGCTTTCTTT.